The present T cell receptor (beta chain) was sequenced within a study of CD8 T cells in Susac syndrome. Study outcomes and limitations: The study recognized that the number of individuals in its TCR sequencing and HLA analysis was relatively small.

Between the trimmed V and J ends, which lost 5 bases and 0 bases, there was a span of 11 bases. The CDR3 runs to 14 residues. Germline CDR1 MNHEY, CDR2 SMNVEV (reference sequence). In this sample, this clonotype turned up once. As yet, its antigen is unknown. Blood CD8+ and CD4+ T cells underwent high-throughput TCR beta sequencing. TEMRA cells were enriched by FACS, and CD4+ and CD8+ T cells were negatively isolated. An amount of RNA that ranged from roughly 0.45 to 1 ug was reverse transcribed with random hexamers. Multiplex immunoSEQ PCR targeted 54 Vbeta and 13 Jbeta TCR beta segments. TCRdb independently ran MiXCR on the immunoSEQ multiplex PCR reads; one entry per CDR3 protein. The profile shows about 280,000 distinct CDR3 sequences, about 85% of them singletons.

The chain combines TRBV27 with TRBJ2-7; the D is unclear. This sequence was found in a human donor with multiple sclerosis. Sequenced input: CD8+ T cells from PBMCs. CDR3 amino acids: CASSQVRSSYEQYF. The CDR3 region has the DNA TGTGCCAGCAGTCAGGTCAGGAGCTCCTACGAGCAGTACTTC.